These 20 T cell receptor beta chains were all obtained from the same sample, sequenced in a study of somatic mutations in cytotoxic T cells in rheumatoid arthritis. The repertoire was sequenced with immunoSEQ multiplex PCR; TCRdb's copy has only in-frame clones and lacks some. Of 10,000 or so clones listed, over 75% were seen once; the top ten hold about 1.1%. The sequencing sample was made of CD4+ T cells sorted from blood. These receptors were taken from a woman younger than 35 with rheumatoid arthritis.

This clone came up a few times. The rearrangement uses TRBV4-2 and TRBJ1-6, with D possibly being TRBD1 (6 bases). Per germline, CDR1 LGHNA and CDR2 YNFKEQ. The CDR3 length is 14 residues. V was pared by 0 bases and J by 9 bases, with 9 bases between. CDR3 in amino acids: CASSQDRDISPLHF. DNA for the CDR3: TGTGCCAGCAGCCAAGATAGGGACATTTCACCCCTCCACTTT.

This chain links TRBV19 with TRBJ2-2; 9 bases fit TRBD1. The V and J ends lost 8 bases and 1 base, in that order; junction bases with no gene match: 11. CDR3 size: 17 residues. Germline-derived CDR1 and CDR2 are LNHDA and SQIVND (reference sequence). As DNA, the CDR3 is TGTGCCAGTCATTCCGTGCCGGGACAGGGGAACACCGGGGAGCTGTTTTTT. Its translation is CASHSVPGQGNTGELFF.

The chain recombines TRBV6-6 with TRBJ2-7, with D possibly TRBD1 on 6 matching bases. The germline V gene encodes CDR1 MNHNY and CDR2 SVGAGI (reference sequence). The V end was cut by 5 bases, the J end by 0 bases, with 14 bases between. This CDR3 has 15 residues. CDR3 sequence (DNA): TGTGCCAGCAGTAAGGGGACAACTAGCTCCTACGAGCAGTACTTC. Amino acid sequence: CASSKGTTSSYEQYF.

The chain employs TRBV5-1 and TRBJ2-7, with 16 bases fitting TRBD2. The germline CDR1 and CDR2 sequences are SGHRS and YFSETQ. J lost 3 bases, V lost 3 bases, and 12 bases had no gene match. This CDR3 is 19 amino acids long. The CDR3 spells CASSSGTSGGATDGYEQYF. As DNA, the CDR3 is TGCGCCAGCAGCTCCGGGACTAGCGGGGGGGCCACGGACGGCTACGAGCAGTACTTC. Filled out from reference TRBV5-1 and TRBJ2-7, the complete variable domain reads KAGVTQTPRYLIKTRGQQVTLSCSPISGHRSVSWYQQTPGQGLQFLFEYFSETQRNKGNFPGRFSGRQFSNSRSEMNVSTLELGDSALYLCASSSGTSGGATDGYEQYFGPGTRLTVT.

The chain is built from TRBV7-2 and TRBJ2-1; possible D gene TRBD1, 5 bases. CDR1 and CDR2 (germline): SGHTA, FQGNSA. The ends were cut back, 5 bases at V and 12 bases at J, with 14 bases in the middle. This CDR3 spans 12 amino acids. The CDR3 DNA follows: TGTGCCAGCAGCCCTTCTGGGGCTGTGCAGTTCTTC. Translation: CASSPSGAVQFF. Variable domain in full (rest from reference TRBV7-2 and TRBJ2-1): GAGVSQSPSNKVTEKGKDVELRCDPISGHTALYWYRQSLGQGLEFLIYFQGNSAPDKSGLPSDRFSAERTGGSVSTLTIQRTQQEDSAVYLCASSPSGAVQFFGPGTRLTVL.

The gene calls are TRBV18 and TRBJ1-5; possibly TRBD1 for D (5 bases). Germline CDR1 KGHSH, CDR2 LQKENI. V gave up 5 bases and J gave up 12 bases, with 20 bases separating them. The CDR3 is 14 amino acids. The CDR3 region is CASSGANDAGLQHF. CDR3 bases: TGTGCCAGCTCAGGGGCCAATGATGCAGGGCTCCAGCATTTT.

A single count supports this clone. The CDR3 protein is CASSPFGWTGSNQPQHF. The CDR3 coding sequence is TGTGCCAGCAGTCCATTCGGGTGGACAGGCAGCAATCAGCCCCAGCATTTT. The chain is built from TRBV27 and TRBJ1-5; 7 bases are a match to TRBD1. CDR1 MNHEY and CDR2 SMNVEV come from the germline V gene (reference sequence). The CDR3 is 17 amino acids. V trimming: 5 bases; J trimming: 1 base; junction bases outside the gene matches: 11.

With respect to this clone: The sample holds other DNA sequences that translate to the same CDR3. J is TRBJ2-1 and V is TRBV5-1; TRBD2 aligns across 9 bases. Germline CDR1 reads SGHRS; CDR2 reads YFSETQ. This CDR3 is 18 amino acids long. J lost 3 bases, V lost 2 bases, and 12 bases had no gene match. The CDR3 spells CASSLISLAGARYNEQFF. DNA of the CDR3: TGCGCCAGCAGCTTAATTTCTTTAGCGGGAGCCCGCTACAATGAGCAGTTCTTC.

CDR3 coding DNA: TGCGCCAGCAGCTTGGTGTATGCAGGGTCCTCACCCCTCCACTTT. It codes for CASSLVYAGSSPLHF. The J gene is TRBJ1-6, the V gene TRBV5-1, with D possibly matching TRBD1 (5 bases). Germline CDR1 reads SGHRS; CDR2 reads YFSETQ. The CDR3 extends over 15 amino acids. Trimming left V 0 bases short and J 10 bases short, with 14 bases between.

The chain recombines TRBV27 with TRBJ2-7, with 9 bases aligning to TRBD2. Germline CDR1 is MNHEY and CDR2 is SMNVEV (reference sequence). V lost 5 bases and J lost 2; bases outside the gene matches: 13. This CDR3 comprises 17 residues. CDR3 bases: TGTGCCAGCAGTCCGTTGAAAGCTAGCGGGGTTCCCTACGAGCAGTACTTC. Protein sequence: CASSPLKASGVPYEQYF.

The DNA for the CDR3 is TGTGCCAGCAGCACGGGGGGGACGGGCGGTTGGGATGGCTACACCTTC. Protein: CASSTGGTGGWDGYTF. The V and J genes are TRBV5-5 and TRBJ1-2, with D possibly matching TRBD1 (5 bases). The germline V and J ends were trimmed by 4 bases and 6 bases, with 22 bases remaining between them. Germline V lookup: CDR1 SGHKS, CDR2 YYEKEE (reference sequence). CDR3 size: 16 residues.

In this sample, this clone turned up once. The chain couples TRBV7-2 to TRBJ2-3, with D unclear. V was cut by 2 bases and J by 4 bases, with 7 bases left in between. The CDR3 extends over 13 amino acids. Germline CDR1 is SGHTA and CDR2 is FQGNSA. CDR3 loop: CASSLYTSDTQYF. CDR3 bases: TGTGCCAGCAGCTTATACACATCAGATACGCAGTATTTT. Together with reference TRBV7-2 and TRBJ2-3, the CDR3 gives the full variable domain: GAGVSQSPSNKVTEKGKDVELRCDPISGHTALYWYRQSLGQGLEFLIYFQGNSAPDKSGLPSDRFSAERTGGSVSTLTIQRTQQEDSAVYLCASSLYTSDTQYFGPGTRLTVL.

The V call is TRBV2, the J call TRBJ2-1, with D unclear. The CDR3 runs to 15 residues. Trimming took 5 bases from V and 6 from J, leaving 17 bases between them. Germline CDR1 and CDR2: SNHLY and FYNNEI. CDR3 loop: CASSPLSSGSNEQFF. DNA of the CDR3: TGTGCCAGCAGTCCCCTTTCCTCAGGAAGCAATGAGCAGTTCTTC.

The V call is TRBV6-6, the J call TRBJ2-7; TRBD1 agrees at 10 bases. The CDR3 contains 14 residues. After removal of 10 bases from V and 0 bases from J, the junction contained 6 bases not matched to a gene. The V gene's germline CDR1 is MNHNY and CDR2 SVGAGI (reference sequence). The CDR3: CATKGQGISYEQYF. The CDR3 DNA reads TGTGCCACTAAGGGACAGGGGATCTCCTACGAGCAGTACTTC.

In DNA, the CDR3 is TGTGCCAGCAGCCCGGGGACTCGAGAGACCCAGTACTTC. Protein: CASSPGTRETQYF. V gene TRBV5-5 combines with J gene TRBJ2-5, with a tentative D call TRBD2 (6 bases). Germline V gene data show CDR1 as SGHKS and CDR2 as YYEKEE (reference sequence). Between the trimmed V and J ends, which lost 4 bases and 4 bases, there was a span of 11 bases. There are 13 residues in the CDR3.

This clone was detected once. J is TRBJ2-7 and V is TRBV5-1, with TRBD1 identical over 8 bases. The CDR3 covers 15 residues. The V gene end was trimmed by 0 bases and the J gene end by 5 bases; junction bases not matched to a gene: 7. Germline assignment: CDR1 SGHRS and CDR2 YFSETQ. The DNA for the CDR3 is TGCGCCAGCAGCTTGGATTGGGACAGGCCGCACGAGCAGTACTTC. Translation gives CASSLDWDRPHEQYF.

The J gene is TRBJ2-1, the V gene TRBV5-1, with 10 nucleotides matching TRBD1. CDR3 size: 20 residues. From germline, CDR1 is SGHRS and CDR2 YFSETQ. Trimming at V came to 3 bases and at J to 0 bases, leaving 15 bases not matched to a gene. CDR3 in DNA: TGCGCCAGCAGCTCGGGGACAGGGGACTACTATACGAGCTCCTACAATGAGCAGTTCTTC. Amino acid sequence: CASSSGTGDYYTSSYNEQFF.

The J gene is TRBJ1-2, the V gene TRBV30, with TRBD1 matching over 7 bases. The CDR3 loop spans 14 amino acids. V was clipped by 2 bases and J by 3 bases; unmatched bases: 6. In germline, CDR1 is GTSNPN, CDR2 SVGIG (reference sequence). The CDR3 sequence is CAWSQDRSYYGYTF. The CDR3 bases are TGTGCCTGGAGTCAGGACAGGTCCTACTATGGCTACACCTTC.

The rearrangement uses TRBV2 and TRBJ1-5, with 12 bases fitting TRBD1. In germline, CDR1 is SNHLY, CDR2 FYNNEI. The length of the CDR3 is 15 residues. V dropped 6 bases and J dropped 5; count of bases not matched to a gene: 5. The CDR3 DNA sequence: TGTGCCAGCAGGGGACAGGGGGCTTGGGATCAGCCCCAGCATTTT. It codes for CASRGQGAWDQPQHF.

The chain uses TRBV28 and TRBJ2-7; possible D gene TRBD2, 6 bases. V was pared by 6 bases and J by 3 bases, with 21 bases between. The CDR3 has 16 amino acids. CDR1 is MDHEN, CDR2 SYDVKM, per germline. CDR3 protein: CASSRADYRDLYEQYF. In DNA form, the CDR3 reads TGTGCCAGCAGCAGAGCGGACTATCGGGATCTCTACGAGCAGTACTTC.